The sequence of this T cell receptor beta chain was determined in a study of T cells in Graves' hyperthyroidism and ophthalmopathy. Overall study context: Blood was drawn when the patient was first diagnosed and still untreated. The study, taken as a whole, reports: Also found in blood were most expanded thyroid clonotypes above 0.001.

This clonotype showed up many times. The antigen is not known. Among the patients, aged 18 to 65, hyperthyroidism was newly diagnosed and had lasted under 2 months. Exclusion criteria comprised uncontrolled infection, other autoimmune disease, pregnancy or lactation. Amplification yielded TCR beta CDR3 regions, with RNA transcripts as the source. First-round RT-PCR of the TCR CDR3 relied on the HTBI primer set. Each CDR3 protein is one row after TCRdb ran MiXCR on the multiplex PCR reads. The table includes about 350,000 distinct CDR3 sequences, approximately 15% detected once. Input material: blood. This TCR derives from a woman aged 25 to 39 with Graves' hyperthyroidism.

The CDR3 spells CSVSPGTGAYEQYF. The CDR3 DNA follows: TGCAGCGTCTCCCCCGGGACAGGGGCCTACGAGCAGTACTTC. J is TRBJ2-7 and V is TRBV29-1; 10 bases map to TRBD1. V lost 6 bases to trimming and J lost 2 bases; unmatched junction nucleotides: 7. CDR1 is SQVTM, CDR2 ANQGSEA, per germline. The CDR3 runs 14 residues.